The 3 T cell receptor beta chains given below trace back to one sample, sequenced in a study of blood T cell repertoires in COVID-19. Here immunoSEQ multiplex PCR was the method, and the copy in TCRdb shows in-frame clones only, minus some. Among about 270,000 clones listed, around 87% were seen once. What was sequenced was PBMCs or T cells enriched from blood (not recorded which). The receptors here all came from a woman aged 18-29 years who had recovered from COVID-19.

A single count supports this clone. The junction departs from germline at one end; a sequencing error may be responsible. The rearrangement uses TRBV6-1 and TRBJ2-2; 7 positions match TRBD1. This CDR3 has 17 residues. Germline assignment: CDR1 MNHNS and CDR2 SASEGT. CDR3 DNA: TGTGCCAGCAGCGAAGCTACGACAGGGTCCGACACCGGGGAGCTGTTTTTT. It encodes CASSEATTGSDTGELFF.

The rearrangement links TRBV9 to TRBJ2-3; D call uncertain. Germline V gene lookup returns CDR1 SGDLS and CDR2 YYNGEE. The CDR3 consists of 11 residues. With 3 bases removed from V and 3 bases from J, the gap between germline ends came to 2 bases. The CDR3 is CASSATDTQYF. The DNA for the CDR3 is TGTGCCAGCAGCGCGACAGATACGCAGTATTTT. Full variable domain (remainder filled in from reference TRBV9 and TRBJ2-3): DSGVTQTPKHLITATGQRVTLRCSPRSGDLSVYWYQQSLDQGLQFLIQYYNGEERAKGNILERFSAQQFPDLHSELNLSSLELGDSALYFCASSATDTQYFGPGTRLTVL.

The chain uses TRBV5-1 and TRBJ2-1; 14 bases fit TRBD2. Germline V gene data show CDR1 as SGHRS and CDR2 as YFSETQ. CDR3 length: 17 amino acids. V was clipped by 4 bases and J by 4 bases; unmatched bases: 7. The CDR3 nucleotides are TGCGCCAGCAGCCATGGACTAGCGGGGGGACTATACAATGAGCAGTTCTTC. Its translation: CASSHGLAGGLYNEQFF.